This T cell receptor (beta chain) appears in the sequencing data of a study of Tregs in tolerant kidney transplant recipients. Unstimulated regulatory T cells (CD4+CD25+CD127-), CD4+CD25- non-regulatory cells, CD4 and CD8 cells were FACS-sorted from thawed PBMCs. General study results and limits: Expanding Tregs on activated donor B cells appeared to best identify donor-specific TCRbeta clones. Changing PCR primers prevented nucleotide comparison between some patients' samples.

With respect to this clone: Its antigen remains unidentified. The read halts 3 residues ahead of the CDR3 end, with the missing end drawn from the germline J gene. Distinct nucleotide sequences in the sample also encode this CDR3.

Data came from immunoSEQ multiplex PCR; TCRdb stores just in-frame clones and leaves some out. This sample lists about 48,000 clones; its ten largest clones have around 0.88%. Germline values: CDR1 GTSNPN, CDR2 SVGIG (reference sequence). This CDR3 comprises 13 residues. The V gene is TRBV30, the J gene TRBJ1-2, with a possible D match to TRBD1 (6 bases). The specimen was CD4+ T cells from blood, collected before the transplant. The sequence was collected from a human donor who received a combined kidney and bone marrow transplant. Partial CDR3 DNA: TGTGCCTGGAGTGTTGGGGGGGCGCGGGGC. Translated: CAWSVGGARG. In full, the CDR3 reads CAWSVGGARGYTF.